The 24 T cell receptor beta chains given below trace back to one sample, sequenced in a study of T cell changes during pregnancy in multiple sclerosis. The protocol was immunoSEQ multiplex PCR, while the TCRdb copy is restricted to in-frame clones and leaves out a portion. The table includes around 100,000 clones, more than 90% detected once. Material: peripheral blood, obtained in the second trimester of pregnancy. These receptors were taken from a female donor with multiple sclerosis, enrolled in a pregnancy study.

This chain joins TRBV6-5 and TRBJ2-7; 7 positions agree with TRBD2. V gave up 7 bases and J gave up 3 bases; unmatched junction bases: 12. CDR1 and CDR2 from the germline V gene are MNHEY and SVGAGI. The CDR3 is 15 residues long. For the CDR3, the DNA is TGTGCCAGCACCCCGGGGGGTGGGGGGGTCTACGAGCAGTACTTC. Protein product: CASTPGGGGVYEQYF.

The V gene is TRBV7-6, the J gene TRBJ2-2, with D perhaps matching TRBD2 (6 bases). CDR3 length: 14 residues. Between the trimmed V and J ends, which lost 5 bases and 9 bases, there was a span of 16 bases. Germline loops: CDR1 SGHVS, CDR2 FNYEAQ. The CDR3 region has the DNA TGTGCCAGCAGCCCCGGAGGGGTTGGGAGGGAGCTGTTTTTT. Translation gives CASSPGGVGRELFF. Using reference TRBV7-6 and TRBJ2-2 for the parts outside the CDR3, the full variable domain is GAGVSQSPRYKVTKRGQDVALRCDPISGHVSLYWYRQALGQGPEFLTYFNYEAQQDKSGLPNDRFSAERPEGSISTLTIQRTEQRDSAMYRCASSPGGVGRELFFGEGSRLTVL.

The chain joins TRBV19 to TRBJ2-7; 7 nucleotides align to TRBD1. This CDR3 has 16 residues. J was trimmed by 6 bases and V by 5 bases; bases with no gene match: 16. CDR1 LNHDA and CDR2 SQIVND come from the germline V gene (reference sequence). In nucleotides, the CDR3 is TGTGCCAGTAGTTCCGCACCAGCACCCGGGACAGCCGAGCAGTACTTC. Translation gives CASSSAPAPGTAEQYF. The full variable domain, in which reference TRBV19 and TRBJ2-7 provide the parts outside the CDR3, is DGGITQSPKYLFRKEGQNVTLSCEQNLNHDAMYWYRQDPGQGLRLIYYSQIVNDFQKGDIAEGYSVSREKKESFPLTVTSAQKNPTAFYLCASSSAPAPGTAEQYFGPGTRLTVT.

This rearrangement joins TRBV5-4 to TRBJ1-2; D is perhaps TRBD1 (5 bases). The CDR3 runs 14 residues. Trimming shortened V by 4 bases and J by 4 bases, and 14 bases separated the two germline ends. The germline gives CDR1 SGHNT, CDR2 YYREEE (reference sequence). CDR3 loop: CASSHRGSLYGYTF. Written as DNA, the CDR3 is TGTGCCAGCAGCCACCGGGGGAGCCTCTATGGCTACACCTTC.

This chain links TRBV5-8 with TRBJ2-1, with D uncertain. Germline V CDR1 and CDR2: SGHTS, YDEGEE. Trimming cost V 1 base and J 6 bases, with 17 bases left between them. The CDR3 has 16 residues. For the CDR3, the DNA is TGTGCCAGCAGCTTGCTCCAGAGCTTAAGAGGCAATGAGCAGTTCTTC. The encoded protein is CASSLLQSLRGNEQFF.

This clone occurred once. The CDR3 DNA is TGTGCCAGCACCCCGGTAGGGGGAGAGACCCAGTACTTC. This codes for CASTPVGGETQYF. The gene calls are TRBV5-6 and TRBJ2-5; a possible D gene is TRBD1 (6 bases). Trimming pared 6 bases from V and 4 bases from J, leaving 13 bases between. The CDR3 is made up of 13 amino acids. The V gene's germline CDR1 is SGHDT and CDR2 YYEEEE.

V is TRBV5-4 and J is TRBJ2-1; the match to TRBD2 covers 10 bases. J lost 16 bases, V lost 0 bases, and 10 bases had no gene match. CDR3 size: 14 residues. CDR1 is SGHNT and CDR2 is YYREEE in the germline V gene (reference sequence). The chain's CDR3 is CASSLVGSGGPEFF. Written as DNA, the CDR3 is TGTGCCAGCAGCTTGGTGGGTAGCGGGGGGCCCGAATTCTTC.

This clone was seen once. The V and J genes are TRBV5-1 and TRBJ2-5; possible D gene TRBD1, 6 bases. Germline CDR1 is SGHRS and CDR2 is YFSETQ. This CDR3 has 15 residues. V lost 6 bases and J 4 bases, leaving 19 bases between the germline ends. The CDR3 DNA reads as TGCGCCAGCACACAAAACAGGGCTCCGGGAGAGACCCAGTACTTC. Protein product: CASTQNRAPGETQYF.

Comment on this clone: One junction end disagrees with the germline gene, perhaps due to a read error. The chain uses TRBV7-7 and TRBJ2-5; TRBD1 matches 8 bases. CDR3 size: 14 residues. Germline CDR1 reads SSHAT; CDR2 reads FNYEAQ (reference sequence). CDR3 coding DNA: TGTGCTAGCACCGGGACAGGAACCTCCGGGACCCAGTACTTC. Translation gives CASTGTGTSGTQYF. The variable domain in full, completed from reference TRBV7-7 and TRBJ2-5, reads GAGVSQSPRYKVTKRGQDVTLRCDPISSHATLYWYQQALGQGPEFLTYFNYEAQPDKSGLPSDRFSAERPEGSISTLTIQRTEQRDSAMYRCASTGTGTSGTQYFGPGTRLLVL.

The rearrangement joins TRBV5-1 to TRBJ2-7; D unresolved. Germline-derived CDR1 and CDR2 are SGHRS and YFSETQ. Trimming pared 0 bases from V and 1 base from J, leaving 17 bases between. The CDR3 runs to 17 residues. CDR3 protein: CASSLASTRLLSYEQYF. As DNA, the CDR3 is TGCGCCAGCAGCTTGGCCTCTACGAGGCTACTATCCTACGAGCAGTACTTC.

CDR3 in DNA: TGTGCCAGCAGTCCCCGGGAGGCCAAATATGGCTACACCTTC. Encoded protein: CASSPREAKYGYTF. V usage is TRBV6-1 and J usage is TRBJ1-2; D is unresolved. V gave up 5 bases and J gave up 5 bases, with 15 bases separating them. CDR1 is MNHNS, CDR2 SASEGT, per germline. The CDR3 is 14 residues long.

This clone has only one observation. The rearrangement joins TRBV18 to TRBJ2-1; D is ambiguous. Trimming shortened V by 6 bases and J by 9 bases, and 9 bases separated the two germline ends. The CDR3 spans 11 residues. The germline gives CDR1 KGHSH, CDR2 LQKENI. CDR3 in DNA: TGTGCCAGCTCCCTAGACGGTGAGCAGTTCTTC. This codes for CASSLDGEQFF.

This chain connects TRBV9 to TRBJ2-6, with D possibly being TRBD1 (5 bases). This CDR3 spans 16 amino acids. V was trimmed by 0 bases and J by 0 bases, leaving 7 bases between them. From germline, CDR1 is SGDLS and CDR2 YYNGEE. The CDR3 region is CASSVVQGSGANVLTF. CDR3 bases: TGTGCCAGCAGCGTAGTCCAGGGCTCTGGGGCCAACGTCCTGACTTTC.

The chain has TRBV7-9 and TRBJ2-1; D unresolved. The CDR3 sequence is 15 residues long. CDR1 and CDR2 (germline): SEHNR, FQNEAQ (reference sequence). Deletions cut 3 bases from V and 5 bases from J, with 14 bases between. The CDR3 reads CASSLSLGTHNEQFF. In nucleotides, the CDR3 is TGTGCCAGCAGCTTGTCGCTCGGTACCCACAATGAGCAGTTCTTC. The full variable domain, rest sourced from reference TRBV7-9 and TRBJ2-1, is DTGVSQNPRHKITKRGQNVTFRCDPISEHNRLYWYRQTLGQGPEFLTYFQNEAQLEKSRLLSDRFSAERPKGSFSTLEIQRTEQGDSAMYLCASSLSLGTHNEQFFGPGTRLTVL.

The CDR3 region is CASSEGQEETEAFF. CDR3 DNA: TGTGCCAGCAGCGAGGGACAGGAGGAGACTGAAGCTTTCTTT. This rearrangement joins TRBV9 to TRBJ1-1; TRBD1 matches 8 bases. From germline, CDR1 is SGDLS and CDR2 YYNGEE. CDR3 length equals 14 residues. V lost 3 bases to trimming and J lost 5 bases; unmatched junction nucleotides: 6.

This clone was recorded a few times. The chain couples TRBV11-2 to TRBJ1-2; the match to TRBD1 covers 7 bases. Germline V gene lookup returns CDR1 SGHAT and CDR2 FQNNGV. The CDR3 spans 13 residues. Losses at the gene ends were 5 bases for V and 5 bases for J; bases not matched to a gene: 5. The CDR3 DNA reads TGTGCCAGCAGCAGGACAGGCTTATATGGCTACACCTTC. The encoded protein is CASSRTGLYGYTF.

This clone was recorded a few times. The chain joins TRBV18 to TRBJ2-1; D perhaps matches TRBD1 (6 bases). With 2 bases removed from V and 3 bases from J, the gap between germline ends came to 11 bases. Germline values: CDR1 KGHSH, CDR2 LQKENI. The CDR3 runs 15 residues. CDR3 loop: CASSPLGQNYNEQFF. CDR3 sequence (DNA): TGTGCCAGCTCACCATTAGGACAGAACTACAATGAGCAGTTCTTC.

V gene TRBV7-2 combines with J gene TRBJ2-5, with D unresolved. The CDR3 has 13 residues. Deletions cut 7 bases from V and 4 bases from J, with 13 bases between. Germline V gene data show CDR1 as SGHTA and CDR2 as FQGNSA. The CDR3 protein is CASTALRSETQYF. The CDR3 nucleotides read TGTGCCAGCACCGCCCTAAGATCAGAGACCCAGTACTTC.

J is TRBJ1-5 and V is TRBV7-2; TRBD1 matches 10 bases. Germline loops: CDR1 SGHTA, CDR2 FQGNSA. Losses at the gene ends were 5 bases for V and 0 bases for J; bases not matched to a gene: 10. The CDR3 sequence is 18 residues long. CDR3 sequence reads: CASSPGTGAPFSNQPQHF. Here the CDR3 DNA reads TGTGCCAGCAGCCCCGGGACAGGGGCTCCCTTTAGCAATCAGCCCCAGCATTTT.

The chain uses TRBV4-1 and TRBJ2-5, with 7 bases lining up with TRBD2. CDR1 is MGHRA and CDR2 is YSYEKL in the germline V gene. With V trimmed by 0 bases and J by 9 bases, 10 bases remained unmatched. This CDR3 spans 15 amino acids. CDR3 loop: CASSQDGTISQAQYF. Written as DNA, the CDR3 is TGCGCCAGCAGCCAAGACGGGACTATCAGCCAGGCCCAGTACTTC.

This chain joins TRBV11-2 and TRBJ2-1, with TRBD2 matching over 13 bases. With V trimmed by 6 bases and J by 8 bases, 7 bases remained unmatched. Germline CDR1 and CDR2: SGHAT and FQNNGV. This CDR3 is built from 15 residues. CDR3 amino acids: CASSMGLAGPDEQFF. The CDR3 DNA reads as TGTGCCAGCAGTATGGGACTAGCGGGACCCGATGAGCAGTTCTTC.

The chain links TRBV5-1 to TRBJ2-1, with TRBD2 identical over 10 bases. The CDR3 has 15 residues. V gave up 5 bases and J gave up 6 bases; unmatched junction bases: 8. Germline CDR1 SGHRS, CDR2 YFSETQ. The CDR3 DNA reads TGCGCCAGCAGGTTTACTAGCGGGATTGGCAATGAGCAGTTCTTC. This translates into CASRFTSGIGNEQFF.

The CDR3 here is CATSRETDGETQYF. The CDR3 DNA follows: TGTGCCACCAGCAGAGAAACCGACGGGGAGACCCAGTACTTC. The chain joins TRBV15 to TRBJ2-5, with D unclear. The CDR3 runs to 14 residues. Looked up from germline, CDR1 is LNHNV and CDR2 is YYDKDF (reference sequence). V lost 0 bases, J lost 5 bases, and 10 bases lay in between.

This clone was observed a single time. V is TRBV11-2 and J is TRBJ2-7; 8 positions match TRBD1. The CDR3 is 17 residues long. V trimming: 3 bases; J trimming: 2 bases; junction bases outside the gene matches: 12. CDR1 is SGHAT, CDR2 FQNNGV, per germline. The CDR3 is CASSFRPTGQGTYEQYF. The CDR3 DNA is TGTGCCAGCAGCTTCCGTCCTACAGGACAGGGCACCTACGAGCAGTACTTC.